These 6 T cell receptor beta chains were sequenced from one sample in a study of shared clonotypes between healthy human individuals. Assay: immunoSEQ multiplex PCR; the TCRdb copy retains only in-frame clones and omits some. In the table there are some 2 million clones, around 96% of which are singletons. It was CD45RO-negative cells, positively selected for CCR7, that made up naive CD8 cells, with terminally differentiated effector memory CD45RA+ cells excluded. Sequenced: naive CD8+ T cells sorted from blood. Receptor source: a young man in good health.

The CDR3 DNA reads TGCGCCAGCAGTGAGTTTAGCGAGCGCCCTTTCGGGGAGCTGTTTTTT. Encoded protein: CASSEFSERPFGELFF. The chain employs TRBV10-1 and TRBJ2-2; possibly TRBD2 for D (5 bases). V was cut by 1 base and J by 7 bases, with 16 bases left in between. Germline CDR1 and CDR2: WNHNN and SYGVQD (reference sequence). The CDR3 runs to 16 residues.

CDR3 protein: CASSLTQDGVYGYTF. The CDR3 nucleotides are TGTGCCAGCAGTTTAACCCAAGACGGGGTCTATGGCTACACCTTC. The rearrangement uses TRBV27 and TRBJ1-2; D is uncertain. The V end lost 2 bases, the J end lost 4 bases, and 14 bases lay between the germline ends. The V gene's germline CDR1 is MNHEY and CDR2 SMNVEV (reference sequence). This CDR3 has 15 residues.

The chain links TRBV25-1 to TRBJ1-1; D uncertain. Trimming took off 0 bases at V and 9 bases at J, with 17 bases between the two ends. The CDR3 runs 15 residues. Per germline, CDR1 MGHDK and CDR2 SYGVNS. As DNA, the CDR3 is TGTGCCAGCAGTGAATATTCAAGCGGCAGCATGAAAGCTTTCTTT. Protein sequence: CASSEYSSGSMKAFF.

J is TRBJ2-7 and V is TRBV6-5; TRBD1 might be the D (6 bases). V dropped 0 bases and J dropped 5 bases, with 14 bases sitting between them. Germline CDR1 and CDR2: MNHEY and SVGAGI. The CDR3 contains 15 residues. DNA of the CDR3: TGTGCCAGCAGTTACTCGAGCAGGGGTCTCGACGAGCAGTACTTC. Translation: CASSYSSRGLDEQYF.

CDR3 sequence: CSLRQGVNNEQFF. The CDR3, as DNA: TGCAGCTTAAGACAGGGTGTAAACAATGAGCAGTTCTTC. The chain combines TRBV29-1 with TRBJ2-1, with 7 bases lining up with TRBD1. Germline values: CDR1 SQVTM, CDR2 ANQGSEA. The CDR3 has 13 residues. V gave up 8 bases and J gave up 5 bases; unmatched junction bases: 9.

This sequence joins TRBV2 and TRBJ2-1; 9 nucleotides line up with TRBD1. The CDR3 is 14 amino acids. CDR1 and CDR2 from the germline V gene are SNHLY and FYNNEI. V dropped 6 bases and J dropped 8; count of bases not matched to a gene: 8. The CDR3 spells CASRGQGWAHEQFF. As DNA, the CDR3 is TGTGCCAGCAGGGGACAGGGATGGGCTCATGAGCAGTTCTTC.